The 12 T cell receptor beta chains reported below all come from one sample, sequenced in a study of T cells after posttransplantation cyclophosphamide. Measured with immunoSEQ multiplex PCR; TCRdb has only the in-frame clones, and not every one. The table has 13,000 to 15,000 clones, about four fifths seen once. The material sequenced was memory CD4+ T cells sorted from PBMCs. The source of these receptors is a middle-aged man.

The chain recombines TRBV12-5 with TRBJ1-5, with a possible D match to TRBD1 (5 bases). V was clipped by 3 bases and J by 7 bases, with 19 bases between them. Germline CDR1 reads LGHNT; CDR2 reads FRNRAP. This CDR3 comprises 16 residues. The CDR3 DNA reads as TGTGCTAGTGGTTTAGTCATGGGGCAGGGAGGACAGCCCCAGCATTTT. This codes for CASGLVMGQGGQPQHF.

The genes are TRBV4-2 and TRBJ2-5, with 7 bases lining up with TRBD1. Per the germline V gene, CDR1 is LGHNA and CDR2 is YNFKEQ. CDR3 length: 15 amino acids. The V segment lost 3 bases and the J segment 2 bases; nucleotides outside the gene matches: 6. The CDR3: CASSQGTANQETQYF. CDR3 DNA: TGTGCCAGCAGCCAGGGGACAGCAAATCAAGAGACCCAGTACTTC.

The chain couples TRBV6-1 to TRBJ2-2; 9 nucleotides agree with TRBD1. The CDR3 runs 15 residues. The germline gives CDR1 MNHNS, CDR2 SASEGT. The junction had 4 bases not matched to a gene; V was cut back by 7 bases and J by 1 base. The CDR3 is CASNWDRENTGELFF. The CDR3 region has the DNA TGTGCCAGCAACTGGGACAGGGAGAACACCGGGGAGCTGTTTTTT.

This chain's CDR3 is CSVEGQGGNEQFF. The CDR3 DNA is TGCAGCGTTGAAGGGCAGGGGGGCAATGAGCAGTTCTTC. The J gene is TRBJ2-1, the V gene TRBV29-1; a possible D gene is TRBD1 (7 bases). Trimming shortened V by 1 base and J by 6 bases, and 10 bases separated the two germline ends. The CDR3 has 13 amino acids. CDR1 SQVTM and CDR2 ANQGSEA come from the germline V gene.

DNA of the CDR3: TGTGCCACCCCCTCTGGGTCTAGCGGCCTCTCCTACAATGAGCAGTTCTTC. This sequence encodes CATPSGSSGLSYNEQFF. The genes are TRBV2 and TRBJ2-1; 7 nucleotides line up with TRBD2. Germline CDR1 reads SNHLY; CDR2 reads FYNNEI. The CDR3 covers 17 residues. V shed 10 bases, J shed 0 bases, and the junction held 15 bases outside the gene matches.

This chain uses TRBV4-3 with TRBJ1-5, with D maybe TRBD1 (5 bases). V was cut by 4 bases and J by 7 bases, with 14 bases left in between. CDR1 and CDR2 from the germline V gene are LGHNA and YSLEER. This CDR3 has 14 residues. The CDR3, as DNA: TGCGCCAGCAGCCCGGGGGAGGGGCGGCAGCCCCAGCATTTT. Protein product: CASSPGEGRQPQHF.

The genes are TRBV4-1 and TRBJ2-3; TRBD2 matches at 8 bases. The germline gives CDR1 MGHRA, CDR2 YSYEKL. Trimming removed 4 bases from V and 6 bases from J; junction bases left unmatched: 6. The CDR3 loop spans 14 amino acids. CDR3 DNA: TGCGCCAGCAGCCGCCGCCCGGGGGGGGATACGCAGTATTTT. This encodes CASSRRPGGDTQYF.

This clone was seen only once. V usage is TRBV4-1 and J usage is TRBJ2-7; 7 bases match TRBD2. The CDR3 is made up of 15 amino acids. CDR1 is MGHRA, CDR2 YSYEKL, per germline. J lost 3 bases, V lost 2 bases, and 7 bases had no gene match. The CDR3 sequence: CASSQTPGTIYEQYF. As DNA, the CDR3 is TGCGCCAGCAGCCAAACGCCCGGGACTATCTACGAGCAGTACTTC.

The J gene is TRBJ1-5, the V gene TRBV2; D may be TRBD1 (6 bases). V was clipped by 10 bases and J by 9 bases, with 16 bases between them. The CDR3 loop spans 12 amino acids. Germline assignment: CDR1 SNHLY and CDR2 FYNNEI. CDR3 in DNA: TGTGCCACCGGATCAGGGGTGGGGCCCCAGCATTTT. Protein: CATGSGVGPQHF.

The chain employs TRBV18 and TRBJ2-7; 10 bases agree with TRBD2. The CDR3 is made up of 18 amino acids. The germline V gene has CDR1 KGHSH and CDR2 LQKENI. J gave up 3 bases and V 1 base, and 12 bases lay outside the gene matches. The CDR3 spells CASSPLGFQRGGLYEQYF. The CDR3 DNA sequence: TGTGCCAGCTCACCACTGGGTTTTCAGCGGGGGGGCCTCTACGAGCAGTACTTC.

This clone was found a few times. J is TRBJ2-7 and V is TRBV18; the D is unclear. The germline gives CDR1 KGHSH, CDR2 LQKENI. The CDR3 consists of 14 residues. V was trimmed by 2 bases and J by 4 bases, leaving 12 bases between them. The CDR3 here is CASSPNSDLYEQYF. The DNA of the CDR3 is TGTGCCAGCTCACCAAATTCCGATCTATACGAGCAGTACTTC.

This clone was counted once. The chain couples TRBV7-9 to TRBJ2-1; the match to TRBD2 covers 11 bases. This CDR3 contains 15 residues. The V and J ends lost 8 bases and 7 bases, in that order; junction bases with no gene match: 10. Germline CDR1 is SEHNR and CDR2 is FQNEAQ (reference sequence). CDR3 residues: CASGSRLAGNNEQFF. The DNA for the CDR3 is TGTGCCAGCGGATCTAGACTAGCGGGGAATAATGAGCAGTTCTTC.